This TCR beta chain was recorded in a study of control samples from healthy donors and cancer patients. CDR3 size: 15 residues. V lost 5 bases to trimming and J lost 3 bases; unmatched junction nucleotides: 8. Per the germline V gene, CDR1 is SGHTA and CDR2 is FQGNSA. Some clones are missing from TCRdb's copy, which holds only in-frame ones; the method was immunoSEQ multiplex PCR. The profile shows roughly 120,000 clones, 85% to 95% of them singletons. The specimen was PBMCs. The receptor was derived from a man in his fifties or sixties with head and neck cancer. The V gene is TRBV7-2, the J gene TRBJ2-3, with 7 positions matching TRBD2. The CDR3 spells CASSRQRGPTDTQYF. In DNA, the CDR3 is TGTGCCAGCAGCCGCCAGCGGGGCCCTACAGATACGCAGTATTTT.